A single sample gave rise to the 18 T cell receptor beta chains below, sequenced in a study of regulatory T cells in long-lasting Graves disease. Time point denoted: persistent/refractory GD, antithyroid drugs over 5 years with positive TRAb. PBMC RNA served as the TCR library source. The authors built TCR beta libraries using iRepertoire HTBI primers and Arm-PCR of CDR3 regions. One entry per CDR3 protein results from TCRdb running MiXCR on the multiplex PCR reads. The table includes about 290,000 distinct CDR3 sequences, roughly 21% detected once. The material was peripheral blood mononuclear cells (PBMCs), obtained when the disease was refractory, from a patient treated with antithyroid drugs. The receptors originated from a female donor with Graves disease.

This clonotype was seen ten or more times. The chain is built from TRBV20-1 and TRBJ2-5; D is perhaps TRBD1 or TRBD2 (5 bases each). The germline V gene has CDR1 DFQATT and CDR2 SNEGSKA (reference sequence). V was cut by 7 bases and J by 0 bases, with 18 bases left in between. This CDR3 has 15 amino acids. The CDR3 here is CSVQGGVGDQETQYF. The CDR3, as DNA: TGCAGTGTGCAGGGTGGCGTGGGGGACCAAGAGACCCAGTACTTC.

The rearrangement uses TRBV20-1 and TRBJ2-1; the D is unclear. V was shortened by 3 bases and J by 7 bases, with 10 bases between the two germline ends. The germline V gene encodes CDR1 DFQATT and CDR2 SNEGSKA (reference sequence). The CDR3 runs to 12 residues. The CDR3 spells CSARGLGNEQFF. CDR3 bases: TGCAGTGCTAGGGGCTTGGGGAATGAGCAGTTCTTC.

This clonotype was counted between two and nine times. This sequence joins TRBV6-5 and TRBJ2-2; D might be TRBD1 (5 bases). Germline CDR1 MNHEY, CDR2 SVGAGI. This CDR3 is built from 17 residues. The V and J ends lost 0 bases and 0 bases respectively, with 11 bases between them. The CDR3 bases are TGTGCCAGCAGTTACTCGACGGCAGGGTCGAACACCGGGGAGCTGTTTTTT. It translates to CASSYSTAGSNTGELFF.

DNA of the CDR3: TGTGCCAGCAACCGGGAGGGGCTCAATGACGGTCTGTTTTTT. Amino acid sequence: CASNREGLNDGLFF. The chain is built from TRBV6-2 or TRBV6-3 and TRBJ1-4, with D perhaps TRBD1 (5 bases). Germline CDR1 reads MNHEY; CDR2 reads SVGEGT. The CDR3 has 14 amino acids. The V and J ends lost 7 bases and 14 bases respectively, with 23 bases between them.

This clonotype turned up a few times. The chain is built from TRBV19 and TRBJ1-5; no clear D. CDR1 and CDR2 from the germline V gene are LNHDA and SQIVND (reference sequence). This CDR3 has 16 residues. V was clipped by 4 bases and J by 7 bases, with 20 bases between them. The CDR3 nucleotides are TGTGCCAGTAGTACTCTGCCGGGATTTTATGACCAGCCCCAGCATTTT. It yields the protein CASSTLPGFYDQPQHF.

V is TRBV7-2 and J is TRBJ2-3; 8 nucleotides agree with TRBD2. The CDR3 spans 17 residues. J lost 7 bases, V lost 6 bases, and 18 bases had no gene match. The germline V gene encodes CDR1 SGHTA and CDR2 FQGNSA. CDR3 in DNA: TGTGCCAGCAGTCTGAGAAGCGGGGGTGCAGAGTGGTATACGCAGTATTTT. This codes for CASSLRSGGAEWYTQYF.

This clonotype was recorded at least ten times. This chain joins TRBV2 and TRBJ1-5; no clear D. V was pared by 8 bases and J by 6 bases, with 14 bases between. This CDR3 has 13 amino acids. The germline V gene has CDR1 SNHLY and CDR2 FYNNEI. This CDR3 is CASRSSLSQPQHF. The CDR3 coding sequence is TGTGCCAGCCGCAGTTCGTTGTCTCAGCCCCAGCATTTT. The variable domain in full, completed from reference TRBV2 and TRBJ1-5, reads EPEVTQTPSHQVTQMGQEVILRCVPISNHLYFYWYRQILGQKVEFLVSFYNNEISEKSEIFDDQFSVERPDGSNFTLKIRSTKLEDSAMYFCASRSSLSQPQHFGDGTRLSIL.

This clonotype was detected only a few times. This chain uses TRBV5-1 with TRBJ2-7, with TRBD1 identical over 7 bases. The CDR3 has 16 amino acids. The germline gives CDR1 SGHRS, CDR2 YFSETQ. V lost 2 bases, J lost 4 bases, and 12 bases stayed unmatched. CDR3 nucleotide sequence: TGCGCCAGCAGCTTTTTAGAGGGGACAGAACGTTACGAGCAGTACTTC. Its protein is CASSFLEGTERYEQYF.

The rearrangement joins TRBV4-2 to TRBJ1-2; D might be TRBD1 (6 bases). Germline V gene lookup returns CDR1 LGHNA and CDR2 YNFKEQ. The V end lost 0 bases, the J end lost 7 bases, and 15 bases lay between the germline ends. The CDR3 consists of 15 residues. The CDR3 loop reads CASSQDRGTGRGYTF. The DNA for the CDR3 is TGTGCCAGCAGCCAAGATAGGGGGACGGGTCGTGGCTACACCTTC.

This clonotype was seen at least ten times. This sequence joins TRBV12-3 or TRBV12-4 and TRBJ2-3, with 8 bases lining up with TRBD2. The V gene end was trimmed by 6 bases and the J gene end by 6 bases; junction bases not matched to a gene: 17. The length of the CDR3 is 17 residues. CDR3 DNA: TGTGCCAGCAGCTCCCTCGGGGGAGCGGGAGCCACCGATACGCAGTATTTT. Translation gives CASSSLGGAGATDTQYF.

This clonotype was counted at least ten times. The chain employs TRBV11-2 and TRBJ1-4; D remains ambiguous. There are 15 residues in the CDR3. V lost 0 bases and J lost 6, with 11 bases in between. From germline, CDR1 is SGHAT and CDR2 FQNNGV. CDR3 in DNA: TGTGCCAGCAGCTTAGAGGGGTATAGGGATGAAAAACTGTTTTTT. This encodes CASSLEGYRDEKLFF.

This clonotype came up many times. V gene TRBV7-2 combines with J gene TRBJ2-5; D remains ambiguous. The ends were cut back, 3 bases at V and 4 bases at J, with 9 bases in the middle. The CDR3 contains 13 residues. Germline values: CDR1 SGHTA, CDR2 FQGNSA. As DNA, the CDR3 is TGTGCCAGCAGCTTCGACCCAACAGAGACCCAGTACTTC. Its protein is CASSFDPTETQYF.

In its sample, this clonotype was seen many times. The V gene is TRBV28, the J gene TRBJ1-2, with 10 bases aligning to TRBD1. This CDR3 is 16 amino acids long. The V segment lost 0 bases and the J segment 3 bases; nucleotides outside the gene matches: 4. The germline gives CDR1 MDHEN, CDR2 SYDVKM. Written as DNA, the CDR3 is TGTGCCAGCAGTTTATGGACAGGGGGCATGGACTATGGCTACACCTTC. Encoded protein: CASSLWTGGMDYGYTF.

This clonotype was picked up a small number of times. The chain has TRBV18 and TRBJ1-1; D call uncertain. Between the trimmed V and J ends, which lost 3 bases and 1 base, there was a span of 12 bases. This CDR3 spans 15 amino acids. CDR1 is KGHSH and CDR2 is LQKENI in the germline V gene. CDR3 protein: CASSPSGKGNTEAFF. The CDR3 nucleotides are TGTGCCAGCTCACCCTCCGGGAAGGGGAACACTGAAGCTTTCTTT.

As regards this clonotype: A read error may be the cause here, since a much bigger clone is one base away. V usage is TRBV6-2 or TRBV6-3 and J usage is TRBJ1-2; D gene unclear. Germline V gene lookup returns CDR1 MNHEY and CDR2 SVGEGT. The CDR3 has 14 residues. As DNA, the CDR3 is TGTGCCGGCAGTTACGGTGCACTTAACTATGGCTACACCTTC. This sequence encodes CAGSYGALNYGYTF.

This clonotype has more than one count but fewer than ten. The chain has TRBV12-3 or TRBV12-4 and TRBJ2-6, with D possibly matching TRBD1 (6 bases). The CDR3 extends over 16 amino acids. V gave up 5 bases and J gave up 4 bases, with 15 bases separating them. DNA for the CDR3: TGTGCCAGCAGTCACCTTACAGGGTCCGGGGCCAACGTCCTGACTTTC. This gives the protein CASSHLTGSGANVLTF.

This clonotype has only a few counts. V is TRBV6-2 or TRBV6-3 and J is TRBJ1-1; D call uncertain. The CDR3 spans 14 residues. CDR1 and CDR2 from the germline V gene are MNHEY and SVGEGT. Trimming removed 5 bases at V and 0 bases at J, with 10 bases between. CDR3 sequence: CASSEAAVNTEAFF. The CDR3 DNA sequence: TGTGCCAGCAGTGAAGCGGCGGTGAACACTGAAGCTTTCTTT.

This clonotype was found many times. J is TRBJ1-1 and V is TRBV7-2; maybe TRBD1 (5 bases). The germline V gene has CDR1 SGHTA and CDR2 FQGNSA. The CDR3 runs to 12 residues. The ends were cut back, 10 bases at V and 1 base at J, with 10 bases in the middle. The CDR3 DNA reads TGTGCCACAGACAGCCCGAACACTGAAGCTTTCTTT. Translation gives CATDSPNTEAFF.